Detailed here is one TCR beta chain. These data originate in a study of long-term antiretroviral therapy in people with HIV. immunoSEQ v3.0 was run at survey level. Sequencing aimed at roughly 40,000-55,000 T-cell genomes per sample. Sequencing used immunoSEQ multiplex PCR; TCRdb keeps in-frame clones, though not all of them. The table lists tens of thousands of clones, approximately 81% of them singletons, with 8.1% in the top ten. The receptor was derived from a middle-aged man with HIV. The specimen comprised unsorted PBMCs, sampled at the start of antiretroviral therapy.

CDR3 amino acids: CASSLGRDFYEKLFF. The DNA of the CDR3 is TGTGCCAGCAGTCTTGGACGGGATTTTTATGAAAAACTGTTTTTT. The chain employs TRBV6-5 and TRBJ1-4, with D unclear. The CDR3 length is 15 residues. Germline V gene sequence: CDR1 MNHEY, CDR2 SVGAGI. V was clipped by 5 bases and J by 6 bases, with 16 bases between them.